This TCR beta chain is drawn from a study of siplizumab effects on memory and regulatory T cells. Study-wide findings and caveats: The suppressive capacity of proliferating Tregs from siplizumab cultures remained unconfirmed. Naive T cells seemed more diverse than memory cells; they also seemed major alloresponse contributors.

A word on this clone: Its antigen is unknown.

Sequencing used immunoSEQ multiplex PCR; TCRdb keeps in-frame clones, though not all of them. Among approximately 84,000 clones listed, about 95% were seen once. The clonotype originates from a human donor in good health. The specimen was CD8+ T cells sorted from blood.

The CDR3: CAWSYHTSDTQYF. The CDR3 coding sequence is TGTGCCTGGAGTTACCACACCTCGGATACGCAGTATTTT. The rearrangement uses TRBV30 and TRBJ2-3; D not resolved. The V end was cut by 2 bases, the J end by 6 bases, with 12 bases between. This CDR3 contains 13 residues. CDR1 GTSNPN and CDR2 SVGIG come from the germline V gene (reference sequence).